The 10 T cell receptor beta chains below all came from one sample that was sequenced in a study of T cell responses to AZD1222 COVID-19 vaccine. Assay: immunoSEQ multiplex PCR; the TCRdb copy retains only in-frame clones and omits some. The table includes fewer than 200,000 clones, 88% detected once. The specimen comprised peripheral blood, sampled 28 days after the second AZD1222 dose. The source is an adult who received the AZD1222 COVID-19 vaccine.

This chain links TRBV27 with TRBJ1-6, with a weak D call TRBD1 (5 bases). Germline CDR1 reads MNHEY; CDR2 reads SMNVEV (reference sequence). V was shortened by 3 bases and J by 10 bases, with 13 bases between the two germline ends. The CDR3 loop spans 14 amino acids. The CDR3 coding sequence is TGTGCCAGCAGTTTGACGGGGGTGGAGTCACCCCTCCACTTT. Its protein is CASSLTGVESPLHF.

V is TRBV7-2 and J is TRBJ2-7; D is uncertain. The CDR3 length is 14 residues. V was pared by 5 bases and J by 0 bases, with 11 bases between. In germline, CDR1 is SGHTA, CDR2 FQGNSA. The chain's CDR3 is CASSPTEHSYEQYF. As DNA, the CDR3 is TGTGCCAGCAGCCCGACTGAACACTCCTACGAGCAGTACTTC.

CDR3 protein: CATSTHRGLGGNEQFF. The CDR3 nucleotides read TGTGCCACCAGCACACACCGAGGGCTAGGGGGCAATGAGCAGTTCTTC. This chain links TRBV15 with TRBJ2-1; a weak D match, TRBD1 (6 bases). CDR3 size: 16 residues. Trimming shortened V by 4 bases and J by 6 bases, and 19 bases separated the two germline ends. CDR1 and CDR2 (germline): LNHNV, YYDKDF (reference sequence).

The rearrangement uses TRBV7-6 and TRBJ2-7; 10 bases line up with TRBD1. The length of the CDR3 is 16 residues. The J segment lost 4 bases and the V segment lost 1 base, leaving 7 bases of the junction unmatched. CDR1 SGHVS and CDR2 FNYEAQ come from the germline V gene. This chain's CDR3 is CASSLGGPGQGYEQYF. The DNA for the CDR3 is TGTGCCAGCAGCTTAGGGGGACCGGGACAGGGGTACGAGCAGTACTTC.

In this sample, this clone turned up a few times. CDR3 protein: CASSPDRPFDGAFF. In DNA form, the CDR3 reads TGTGCCAGCAGCCCCGACAGGCCGTTCGACGGTGCTTTCTTT. The chain couples TRBV9 to TRBJ1-1; D possibly corresponds to TRBD1 (6 bases). The CDR3 totals 14 residues. Trimming shortened V by 4 bases and J by 11 bases, and 21 bases separated the two germline ends. Per the germline V gene, CDR1 is SGDLS and CDR2 is YYNGEE.

DNA for the CDR3: TGTGCCAGCAGCACCGGGGGTCTGGGTAGGTCTGGGGCCAACGTCCTGACTTTC. Translated, it gives CASSTGGLGRSGANVLTF. This chain links TRBV21-1 with TRBJ2-6; TRBD2, the D gene given by the table, was not confirmed from the DNA. TRBV21-1 is listed as a pseudogene. The CDR3 runs 18 residues.

The V gene is TRBV7-3, the J gene TRBJ2-3, with 8 bases matching TRBD1. This CDR3 has 14 residues. Germline V CDR1 and CDR2: SGHTA, FQGTGA. V shed 5 bases, J shed 2 bases, and the junction held 3 bases outside the gene matches. The CDR3: CASSVTGDTDTQYF. As DNA, the CDR3 is TGTGCCAGCAGCGTGACAGGGGACACAGATACGCAGTATTTT.

V usage is TRBV7-2 and J usage is TRBJ1-1; the D is unclear. The CDR3 is 13 amino acids. Per germline, CDR1 SGHTA and CDR2 FQGNSA. V was shortened by 4 bases and J by 1 base, with 7 bases between the two germline ends. In nucleotides, the CDR3 is TGTGCCAGCAGCTCCGACAAGAACACTGAAGCTTTCTTT. Protein: CASSSDKNTEAFF.

The chain has TRBV28 and TRBJ2-7; no firm D call. V gave up 4 bases and J gave up 7 bases, with 5 bases separating them. Germline CDR1 is MDHEN and CDR2 is SYDVKM. The CDR3 consists of 10 residues. CDR3 sequence (DNA): TGTGCCAGCAGTTCTGGTGAGCAGTACTTC. Its protein product is CASSSGEQYF.

The CDR3 reads CASSLTGSHFAGYTF. DNA of the CDR3: TGTGCCAGCAGTTTAACCGGGTCTCACTTCGCTGGCTACACCTTC. V and J are TRBV27 and TRBJ1-2, with D unresolved. The CDR3 spans 15 residues. V was clipped by 2 bases and J by 7 bases, with 17 bases between them. Germline loops: CDR1 MNHEY, CDR2 SMNVEV (reference sequence).